The 15 T cell receptor beta chains reported below all come from one sample, sequenced in a study of memory CD4+ T cells and cytomegalovirus serostatus. Repertoires were generated with immunoSEQ multiplex PCR, while TCRdb's copy carries only in-frame clones and drops some. Of about 92,000 clones listed, roughly 80% are singletons. The sort gate was single viable CD3+CD4+CD8-CD45RO+ cells for memory CD4+ T cells. The specimen sequenced was memory CD4+ T cells from blood. The origin of the receptors is an adult in good health and CMV-seropositive.

The rearrangement joins TRBV7-3 to TRBJ1-1, with D possibly TRBD1 on 6 matching bases. CDR3 length: 14 residues. V lost 7 bases and J lost 1, with 13 bases in between. In germline, CDR1 is SGHTA, CDR2 FQGTGA. CDR3 nucleotide sequence: TGTGCCAGCACCCAAGACAGGAAGAACACTGAAGCTTTCTTT. Amino acid sequence: CASTQDRKNTEAFF.

The chain has TRBV7-9 and TRBJ1-3, with D possibly TRBD1 on 6 matching bases. Germline assignment: CDR1 SEHNR and CDR2 FQNEAQ (reference sequence). Trimming shortened V by 5 bases and J by 11 bases, and 13 bases separated the two germline ends. This CDR3 has 12 residues. Here the CDR3 reads CASSRDNLPIYF. The CDR3 bases are TGTGCCAGCAGCCGGGACAACCTACCCATATATTTT.

The chain carries TRBV10-3 and TRBJ2-2; maybe TRBD2 (6 bases). The CDR3 contains 14 residues. Looked up from germline, CDR1 is ENHRY and CDR2 is SYGVKD. V was cut by 11 bases and J by 5 bases, with 18 bases left in between. CDR3 in DNA: TGTGCCTCCCTCGGGGACTTCCAAACCGGGGAGCTGTTTTTT. Residues: CASLGDFQTGELFF.

This chain links TRBV7-2 with TRBJ2-1; D not resolved. The germline V gene has CDR1 SGHTA and CDR2 FQGNSA. V lost 0 bases, J lost 7 bases, and 16 bases lay in between. The CDR3 is 16 residues long. The CDR3 spells CASSLAPLSNGNEQFF. The DNA for the CDR3 is TGTGCCAGCAGCTTAGCTCCCCTCTCTAATGGGAATGAGCAGTTCTTC. Full variable domain (missing parts from reference TRBV7-2 and TRBJ2-1): GAGVSQSPSNKVTEKGKDVELRCDPISGHTALYWYRQSLGQGLEFLIYFQGNSAPDKSGLPSDRFSAERTGGSVSTLTIQRTQQEDSAVYLCASSLAPLSNGNEQFFGPGTRLTVL.

This clone was seen a few times. The DNA of the CDR3 is TGTGCCAGCAGTCGACAGGGGGCTGGAGAGACCCAGTACTTC. It translates to CASSRQGAGETQYF. J is TRBJ2-5 and V is TRBV2, with TRBD1 matching 10 bases. The V segment lost 5 bases and the J segment 4 bases; nucleotides outside the gene matches: 4. The CDR3 has 14 residues. The germline gives CDR1 SNHLY, CDR2 FYNNEI.

This chain joins TRBV6-1 and TRBJ2-1; possible D gene TRBD1, 5 bases. Germline CDR1 reads MNHNS; CDR2 reads SASEGT. Trimming shortened V by 8 bases and J by 5 bases, and 7 bases separated the two germline ends. This CDR3 is 11 amino acids long. CDR3 DNA: TGTGCCAGCGCCAGGGACAATGAGCAGTTCTTC. It is translated as CASARDNEQFF.

Worth noting for this clone: Additional DNA sequences in this sample encode the identical CDR3. J is TRBJ1-2 and V is TRBV15, with unresolved D. This CDR3 is built from 13 residues. Trimming took off 0 bases at V and 2 bases at J, with 4 bases between the two ends. Germline V CDR1 and CDR2: LNHNV, YYDKDF (reference sequence). The CDR3: CATSRDGNYGYTF. The DNA of the CDR3 is TGTGCCACCAGCAGAGACGGGAACTATGGCTACACCTTC.

The sample holds a few counts of this clone. This sequence joins TRBV11-3 and TRBJ2-2, with 9 bases fitting TRBD1. With 5 bases clipped from V and 3 bases from J, the junction kept 1 base outside the gene matches. This CDR3 region has 14 residues. Germline-derived CDR1 and CDR2 are SGHNT and YENEEA. The DNA for the CDR3 is TGTGCCAGCAGCCGGACAGGGGACACCGGGGAGCTGTTTTTT. Protein product: CASSRTGDTGELFF.

This chain connects TRBV30 to TRBJ2-3; 7 positions match TRBD2. V was clipped by 3 bases and J by 6 bases; unmatched bases: 3. CDR1 is GTSNPN and CDR2 is SVGIG in the germline V gene (reference sequence). The CDR3 spans 12 residues. The CDR3 DNA sequence: TGTGCCTGGAGCAGTAGCGGGGATACGCAGTATTTT. Amino acid sequence: CAWSSSGDTQYF.

The chain joins TRBV28 to TRBJ1-1, with D possibly matching TRBD1 (5 bases). The CDR3 is 14 residues long. The V end lost 6 bases, the J end lost 3 bases, and 14 bases lay between the germline ends. Germline CDR1 reads MDHEN; CDR2 reads SYDVKM. CDR3 DNA sequence: TGTGCCAGCAGGAGATACAGGTCGCACACTGAAGCTTTCTTT. Translated, it gives CASRRYRSHTEAFF.

This chain connects TRBV5-1 to TRBJ1-1; D perhaps matches TRBD1 (6 bases). Germline lookup yields CDR1 SGHRS and CDR2 YFSETQ. The CDR3 contains 13 residues. V lost 3 bases and J lost 4, with 10 bases in between. The CDR3 loop reads CASSSGVSTEAFF. The CDR3 coding sequence is TGCGCCAGCAGCTCAGGGGTGAGCACTGAAGCTTTCTTT.

V is TRBV7-8 and J is TRBJ2-7; no definite D call. Germline CDR1 SGHVS, CDR2 FQNEAQ. CDR3 size: 16 residues. The germline V and J ends were trimmed by 1 base and 6 bases, with 19 bases remaining between them. CDR3 sequence: CASSLGGQPSLSEQYF. As DNA, the CDR3 is TGTGCCAGCAGCTTAGGAGGCCAGCCATCTCTATCCGAGCAGTACTTC.

The rearrangement joins TRBV28 to TRBJ1-2, with a weak D call TRBD1 (6 bases). The CDR3 is 14 amino acids. The V end was cut by 6 bases, the J end by 4 bases, with 15 bases between. Germline V gene sequence: CDR1 MDHEN, CDR2 SYDVKM. The CDR3 DNA reads TGTGCCAGCAGCCCATCGGGGGCGGTCTATGGCTACACCTTC. This gives the protein CASSPSGAVYGYTF.

This clone appeared once. The chain employs TRBV7-3 and TRBJ1-1; D ambiguous. Germline-derived CDR1 and CDR2 are SGHTA and FQGTGA. With 0 bases removed from V and 5 bases from J, the gap between germline ends came to 7 bases. The CDR3 has 13 amino acids. CDR3 protein: CASSLTGVTEAFF. As DNA, the CDR3 is TGTGCCAGCAGCTTAACTGGGGTAACTGAAGCTTTCTTT. Variable domain in full (rest from reference TRBV7-3 and TRBJ1-1): GAGVSQTPSNKVTEKGKYVELRCDPISGHTALYWYRQSLGQGPEFLIYFQGTGAADDSGLPNDRFFAVRPEGSVSTLKIQRTERGDSAVYLCASSLTGVTEAFFGQGTRLTVV.

The chain uses TRBV6-5 and TRBJ2-5, with D maybe TRBD1 (6 bases). The CDR3 is 12 residues long. The germline gives CDR1 MNHEY, CDR2 SVGAGI. V lost 5 bases, J lost 11 bases, and 15 bases lay in between. CDR3 DNA: TGTGCCAGCAGTGGATACAGGGAACCGCAGTACTTC. Its translation: CASSGYREPQYF.